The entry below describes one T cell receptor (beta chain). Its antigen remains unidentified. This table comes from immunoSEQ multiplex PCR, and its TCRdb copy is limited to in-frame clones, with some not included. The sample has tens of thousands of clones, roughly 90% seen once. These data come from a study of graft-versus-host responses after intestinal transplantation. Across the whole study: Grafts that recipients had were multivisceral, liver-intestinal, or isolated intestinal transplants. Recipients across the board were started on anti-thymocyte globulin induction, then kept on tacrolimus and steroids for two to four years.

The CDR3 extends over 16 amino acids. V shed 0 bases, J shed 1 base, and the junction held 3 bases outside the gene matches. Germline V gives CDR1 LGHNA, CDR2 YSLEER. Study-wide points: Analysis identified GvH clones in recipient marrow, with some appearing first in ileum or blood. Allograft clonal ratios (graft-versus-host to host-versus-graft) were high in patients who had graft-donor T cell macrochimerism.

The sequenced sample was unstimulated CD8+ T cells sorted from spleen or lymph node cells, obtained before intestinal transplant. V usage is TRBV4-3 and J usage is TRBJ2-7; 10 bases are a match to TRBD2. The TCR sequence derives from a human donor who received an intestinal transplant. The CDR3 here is CASSQDVAGGSYEQYF. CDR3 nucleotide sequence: TGCGCCAGCAGCCAAGATGTAGCGGGGGGATCCTACGAGCAGTACTTC.